This is a list of T cell receptor beta chains from one sample in a study of blood T cell repertoires in COVID-19. Clones were read by immunoSEQ multiplex PCR, and TCRdb kept only the in-frame ones, dropping some. This table holds about 160,000 clones, more than 75% found once. The sequencing sample was made of peripheral blood. The receptors were gathered from a woman aged 70-85 years with COVID-19, enrolled during active disease. Both conserved end residues are part of each CDR3. Clone size is not always given. Where it is, it says once, few, many or a class for expanded clones.

v_call clone_size cdr3_aa
TRBV3-1/TRBV3-2 . CASSVGTGTDTQYF
TRBV19 . CASSIDRETGELFF
TRBV5-6 . CASSLRTGGADTQYF
TRBV29-1 once CSVEEQSNYGYTF
TRBV2 . CASKDRAYSNQPQHF
TRBV15 . CATQRGGLNEKLFF
TRBV20-1 . CSASKAGFMASPLHF
TRBV29-1 few CSVVTGPSSPLHF
TRBV19 once CASSRTGGFQPQHF
TRBV5-1 . CASSQGQLNYGYTF
TRBV5-4 . CASSLQGAGTNEKLFF
TRBV19 . CASSREGTDTQYF
TRBV14 . CASSQFDSLRGEKLFF
TRBV9 . CASSVAGSSYGYTF
TRBV6-6 . CASRPGGANTEAFF
TRBV10-3 . CAISESRQVGEKLFF
TRBV5-6 . CASSSDWQGEYEKLFF
TRBV27 . CASSRDRSAGNTIYF
TRBV11-2 . CASSSVPYGYTF
TRBV5-1 . CASSVTGSTSYEQYF
TRBV12-3/TRBV12-4 . CASSGGYVETQYF
TRBV7-8 . CASSYSSLGGRAFF
TRBV3-1/TRBV3-2 . CASSQVTNYGYTF
TRBV28 . CAAGTGLAQPQHF
TRBV29-1 . CSVEEQGGTGELFF
TRBV30 once CAWAFGISNQPQHF